The 29 T cell receptor beta chains in this list originate from one sample, sequenced in a study of T cell clonality in common variable immunodeficiency. Sequencing used immunoSEQ multiplex PCR; TCRdb keeps in-frame clones, though not all of them. There are more than 30,000 clones in the sample, none observed a single time. Specimen: peripheral blood mononuclear cells. The receptors shown here come from a person aged 18 to 75 in good health.

There are many counts of this clone. The read gets to within 3 residues of the CDR3 end, and the germline J gene fills in the rest. The chain links TRBV7-9 to TRBJ1-2; 9 bases agree with TRBD1. Germline V gene lookup returns CDR1 SEHNR and CDR2 FQNEAQ (reference sequence). This CDR3 region has 15 residues. Unmatched junction bases numbered 8, after V lost 5 bases and J lost 4 bases. Partial CDR3 DNA: TGTGCCAGCAGCCCGCGGACAGGGGAGAGCTATGGC. Its translation is CASSPRTGESYG. The whole CDR3 sequence is CASSPRTGESYGYTF.

This clone was found a few times. Sequencing ends 3 residues short of the CDR3 end; the germline J gene provides the rest. The rearrangement joins TRBV2 to TRBJ2-3; D may be TRBD1 or TRBD2 (5 bases each). Germline CDR1 and CDR2: SNHLY and FYNNEI. There are 14 residues in the CDR3. The CDR3 bases that were read are TGTGCCAGCAGTGCGTCCACAAGGGGAGAGACG. It specifies CASSASTRGET. The whole CDR3 protein is CASSASTRGETQYF. Supplemented by reference TRBV2 and TRBJ2-3, the full variable domain reads EPEVTQTPSHQVTQMGQEVILRCVPISNHLYFYWYRQILGQKVEFLVSFYNNEISEKSEIFDDQFSVERPDGSNFTLKIRSTKLEDSAMYFCASSASTRGETQYFGPGTRLTVL.

This clone showed up many times. The CDR3 end lies 3 residues beyond the end of the read and is filled in from the germline J gene. This chain joins TRBV18 and TRBJ1-4; D not resolved. Between the trimmed V and J ends, which lost 3 bases and 0 bases, there was a span of 5 bases. Per germline, CDR1 KGHSH and CDR2 LQKENI. This CDR3 has 14 amino acids. The CDR3 bases that were read are TGTGCCAGCTCACCGGGCACAACTAATGAAAAA. It specifies CASSPGTTNEK. The whole CDR3 sequence is CASSPGTTNEKLFF.

This clone was recorded at least ten times. From the germline J gene comes the end of the CDR3, since the read stops 3 residues before it. The chain links TRBV30 to TRBJ2-7; 12 nucleotides line up with TRBD2. The junction had 9 bases not matched to a gene; V was cut back by 0 bases and J by 0 bases. The CDR3 is 18 residues long. Germline-derived CDR1 and CDR2 are GTSNPN and SVGIG (reference sequence). The CDR3 reads CAWSVILAGGFSSYEQYF. The sequenced part of the CDR3 DNA is TGTGCCTGGAGTGTAATTCTAGCGGGAGGGTTTTCCTCCTACGAG. Filled out from reference TRBV30 and TRBJ2-7, the complete variable domain reads SQTIHQWPATLVQPVGSPLSLECTVEGTSNPNLYWYRQAAGRGLQLLFYSVGIGQISSEVPQNLSASRPQDRQFILSSKKLLLSDSGFYLCAWSVILAGGFSSYEQYFGPGTRLTVT.

This clone was recorded a few times. The read terminates 3 residues ahead of where the CDR3 ends, so the germline J gene completes it. J is TRBJ2-1 and V is TRBV11-3, with 8 bases fitting TRBD2. This CDR3 has 15 residues. Germline-derived CDR1 and CDR2 are SGHNT and YENEEA. V trimming: 0 bases; J trimming: 3 bases; junction bases outside the gene matches: 1. The sequenced part of the CDR3 DNA is TGTGCCAGCAGCTTAGATGGGACTAGCTACAATGAG. This translates into CASSLDGTSYNE. From start to end, the CDR3 is CASSLDGTSYNEQFF.

In its sample, this clone was seen many times. Sequencing ends 3 residues short of the CDR3 end; the germline J gene provides the rest. V usage is TRBV2 and J usage is TRBJ2-1, with TRBD2 matching 13 bases. The CDR3 totals 17 residues. Germline CDR1 is SNHLY and CDR2 is FYNNEI. J gave up 7 bases and V 6 bases, and 12 bases lay outside the gene matches. CDR3 amino acids: CASSSTSGRALGNEQFF. CDR3 bases read: TGTGCCAGCAGCTCAACTAGCGGGAGGGCCTTAGGAAATGAG.

This clone was detected a few times. The read gets to within 3 residues of the CDR3 end, and the germline J gene fills in the rest. The genes are TRBV7-9 and TRBJ1-1; 7 positions agree with TRBD1. The CDR3 consists of 12 residues. CDR1 and CDR2 (germline): SEHNR, FQNEAQ (reference sequence). The part of the CDR3 DNA that was read is TGTGCCAGCAGACCCCCGACAGGGGAA. Its translation: CASRPPTGE. The full-length CDR3 reads as CASRPPTGEAFF.

The sample holds many counts of this clone. Read coverage stops 3 residues before the CDR3 terminus; the germline J gene supplies the remainder. The rearrangement joins TRBV7-3 to TRBJ2-1; the match to TRBD2 covers 9 bases. CDR3 length equals 15 residues. In germline, CDR1 is SGHTA, CDR2 FQGTGA. Germline trimming cut 6 bases from V and 6 bases from J; bases unmatched to any gene: 9. Partial CDR3 DNA: TGTGCCAGCAGTAGGGGGCCAGCGGGAGGCAATGAG. This codes for CASSRGPAGGNE. The CDR3, in full, reads CASSRGPAGGNEQFF.

At least ten counts were recorded for this clone. The DNA ends 3 residues before the CDR3 does, and the rest of the CDR3 is filled in from the germline J gene. This sequence joins TRBV11-2 and TRBJ2-3; 8 bases agree with TRBD2. This CDR3 is 15 amino acids long. Germline CDR1 and CDR2: SGHAT and FQNNGV. V was clipped by 0 bases and J by 4 bases; unmatched bases: 3. The CDR3 DNA, read in part, is TGTGCCAGCAGCTTAGAAGCGGGAGCGGCAGATACG. This sequence encodes CASSLEAGAADT. The full CDR3 protein reads CASSLEAGAADTQYF.

This clone has at least ten counts. The read halts 3 residues ahead of the CDR3 end, with the missing end drawn from the germline J gene. The chain combines TRBV14 with TRBJ2-5, with 10 nucleotides matching TRBD2. J gave up 1 base and V 4 bases, and 12 bases lay outside the gene matches. The germline CDR1 and CDR2 sequences are SGHDN and FVKESK. This CDR3 has 18 residues. The CDR3 region is CASSPHLGTSAGQETQYF. CDR3 bases read: TGTGCCAGCAGCCCTCATCTCGGGACTAGCGCCGGCCAAGAGACC.

This clone was counted between two and nine times. With the read ending 3 residues before the CDR3 end, the germline J gene is used to fill in that end. V and J are TRBV19 and TRBJ2-3; TRBD1 aligns across 8 bases. The CDR3 is 14 amino acids. Germline V gene data show CDR1 as LNHDA and CDR2 as SQIVND (reference sequence). This CDR3 reads CASSMTGVNQPQYF. CDR3 bases read: TGTGCCAGTAGTATGACAGGGGTCAATCAGCCG.

Comment on this clone: The read halts 3 residues ahead of the CDR3 end, with the missing end drawn from the germline J gene. The gene calls are TRBV7-6 and TRBJ2-5; 8 positions match TRBD1. The junction had 5 bases not matched to a gene; V was cut back by 1 base and J by 4 bases. This CDR3 has 15 residues. The germline V gene has CDR1 SGHVS and CDR2 FNYEAQ. CDR3 residues: CASSLGGQVGETQYF. The CDR3 bases that were read are TGTGCCAGCAGCTTAGGGGGACAGGTTGGAGAGACC.

This clone was seen at least ten times. The CDR3 end lies 3 residues beyond the end of the read and is filled in from the germline J gene. The chain uses TRBV16 and TRBJ1-2, with D possibly matching TRBD1 (5 bases). CDR1 is KGHSY, CDR2 FQNENV, per germline. CDR3 length: 13 residues. The sequenced part of the CDR3 DNA is TGTGCCAGCAGCCAATCTCCTCAGGGATTC. Amino acid sequence: CASSQSPQGF. The whole CDR3 is CASSQSPQGFYTF.

On this clone: The sequence runs out 3 residues before the end of the CDR3; the remainder is reconstructed from the germline J gene. The rearrangement uses TRBV5-5 and TRBJ2-3; D is ambiguous. V was shortened by 0 bases and J by 2 bases, with 10 bases between the two germline ends. The CDR3 sequence is 15 residues long. Germline V CDR1 and CDR2: SGHKS, YYEKEE (reference sequence). This CDR3 is CASSLDLTSTDTQYF. The CDR3 DNA, read in part, is TGTGCCAGCAGCTTGGACCTAACCTCCACAGATACG.

This clone was seen many times. The read stops 3 residues short of the end of the CDR3; the missing end is completed from the germline J gene. The V gene is TRBV7-9, the J gene TRBJ2-7; D call uncertain. Looked up from germline, CDR1 is SEHNR and CDR2 is FQNEAQ (reference sequence). This CDR3 region has 13 residues. V gave up 0 bases and J gave up 6 bases, with 9 bases separating them. The CDR3 bases that were read are TGTGCCAGCAGCTTAGCGCCTTCGGGCGAG. This gives the protein CASSLAPSGE. Given in full, the CDR3 is CASSLAPSGEQYF.

The sample holds many counts of this clone. The CDR3 end lies 3 residues beyond the end of the read and is filled in from the germline J gene. The chain joins TRBV18 to TRBJ2-7; 7 nucleotides match TRBD1. V was pared by 4 bases and J by 2 bases, with 5 bases of the junction left unmatched. CDR1 is KGHSH, CDR2 LQKENI, per germline. The CDR3 loop spans 14 amino acids. Incomplete CDR3 DNA: TGTGCCAGCTCACAGGGGGCCAAAACCTACGAG. This sequence encodes CASSQGAKTYE. The entire CDR3 reads CASSQGAKTYEQYF.

This clone was recorded at least ten times. The read finishes 3 residues shy of the CDR3 end, and the germline J gene is used to complete it. The chain uses TRBV11-3 and TRBJ2-1, with D possibly matching TRBD1 (5 bases). Trimming cost V 4 bases and J 7 bases, with 11 bases left between them. Germline V gives CDR1 SGHNT, CDR2 YENEEA. This CDR3 is 13 amino acids long. The chain's CDR3 is CASSSPGRNEQFF. The CDR3 bases that were read are TGTGCCAGCAGCTCCCCAGGGCGGAATGAG.

This clone turned up a few times. The sequence runs out 3 residues before the end of the CDR3; the remainder is reconstructed from the germline J gene. The chain links TRBV13 to TRBJ1-6; 10 positions match TRBD1. V dropped 4 bases and J dropped 10; count of bases not matched to a gene: 7. The CDR3 spans 15 residues. Germline CDR1 and CDR2: PRHDT and FYEKMQ (reference sequence). CDR3 amino acids: CASSSRDRGWSPLHF. The sequenced CDR3 bases are TGTGCCAGCAGCTCCCGGGACAGGGGATGGTCACCC.

The sample holds many counts of this clone. The DNA ends 3 residues before the CDR3 does, and the rest of the CDR3 is filled in from the germline J gene. The J gene is TRBJ2-3, the V gene TRBV6-1; D might be TRBD1 (7 bases). CDR3 length: 14 amino acids. Germline V gene data show CDR1 as MNHNS and CDR2 as SASEGT. CDR3 protein: CASSEQGGRETQYF. CDR3 DNA, as far as it was read: TGTGCCAGCAGTGAACAGGGGGGTAGGGAGACG.

This clone occurred a few times. The CDR3 end is not reached by the read, which stops 3 residues before it; the germline J gene fills it in. This chain connects TRBV30 to TRBJ1-6, with D maybe TRBD1 (6 bases). V was clipped by 5 bases and J by 6 bases, with 14 bases between them. The V gene's germline CDR1 is GTSNPN and CDR2 SVGIG (reference sequence). The CDR3 has 14 amino acids. The CDR3 is CAWGGGQTNSPLHF. Partial CDR3 DNA: TGTGCCTGGGGGGGCGGACAGACTAATTCACCC.

This clone was counted at least ten times. Coverage ceases 3 residues before the CDR3 finishes, and the germline J gene fills in the end. This chain connects TRBV5-1 to TRBJ1-5; maybe TRBD1 (5 bases). Germline V lookup: CDR1 SGHRS, CDR2 YFSETQ. Trimming took 0 bases from V and 7 from J, leaving 11 bases between them. The CDR3 is made up of 14 amino acids. CDR3 DNA, as far as it was read: TGCGCCAGCAGCTTGGGGGGGGACGGGCAGCCC. This translates into CASSLGGDGQP. The entire CDR3 reads CASSLGGDGQPQHF.

In its sample, this clone was seen a few times. The CDR3 end falls 3 residues outside the read, so it is completed with the germline J gene. The J gene is TRBJ1-2, the V gene TRBV30, with D unclear. CDR3 length equals 14 residues. CDR1 and CDR2 (germline): GTSNPN, SVGIG (reference sequence). The chain's CDR3 is CAWSTLAGYNDYTF. The sequenced CDR3 bases are TGTGCCTGGAGTACTCTAGCGGGCTACAATGAC.

This clone was counted many times. Read coverage stops 3 residues before the CDR3 terminus; the germline J gene supplies the remainder. The chain has TRBV20-1 and TRBJ2-5, with 11 bases lining up with TRBD2. Germline CDR1 is DFQATT and CDR2 is SNEGSKA (reference sequence). The V and J ends lost 5 bases and 4 bases, in that order; junction bases with no gene match: 9. The CDR3 length is 15 residues. CDR3 protein: CSARVLAGGIETQYF. CDR3 DNA (partial): TGCAGTGCTCGGGTGTTAGCGGGAGGGATAGAGACC.

Ten or more counts support this clone. CDR3 sequence: CASSPRQGAGTQYF. CDR3 DNA, as far as it was read: TGTGCCAGCAGCCCAAGACAGGGAGCCGGTACG. The V gene is TRBV5-4, the J gene TRBJ2-3; 7 positions match TRBD1. The DNA ends 3 residues before the CDR3 does, and the rest of the CDR3 is filled in from the germline J gene. CDR1 SGHNT and CDR2 YYREEE come from the germline V gene (reference sequence). Trimming at V came to 4 bases and at J to 8 bases, leaving 10 bases not matched to a gene. The CDR3 contains 14 residues.

This clone was seen repeatedly, ten times or more. With the read ending 3 residues before the CDR3 end, the germline J gene is used to fill in that end. V gene TRBV5-4 combines with J gene TRBJ1-2; D remains unclear. CDR1 is SGHNT and CDR2 is YYREEE in the germline V gene (reference sequence). The CDR3 has 13 residues. V shed 4 bases and J shed 6 bases, with 13 bases lying between them. The covered CDR3 bases are TGTGCCAGCAGCCCCTATACGGGTAATGGC. Translating it yields CASSPYTGNG. The complete CDR3 reads CASSPYTGNGYTF.

A word on this clone: The CDR3 end is not reached by the read, which stops 3 residues before it; the germline J gene fills it in. The chain has TRBV18 and TRBJ2-2; maybe TRBD1 (6 bases). In germline, CDR1 is KGHSH, CDR2 LQKENI. There are 16 residues in the CDR3. The CDR3 DNA, read in part, is TGTGCCAGTCGGGGTAAACAGGGATCAACTAATGAAAAG. Translating gives CASRGKQGSTNEK. In full, the CDR3 reads CASRGKQGSTNEKLFF.

This clone was seen repeatedly, ten times or more. The read falls 3 residues short of the CDR3 end, and the missing part is taken from the germline J gene. The V call is TRBV10-1, the J call TRBJ2-1; tentatively, D is TRBD1 (6 bases). Germline CDR1 WNHNN, CDR2 SYGVQD (reference sequence). The CDR3 is made up of 15 amino acids. Trimming pared 2 bases from V and 3 bases from J, leaving 11 bases between. CDR3 DNA (partial): TGCGCCAGCAGTGAGGGCAAGGGGGTCTACAATGAG. Its protein product is CASSEGKGVYNE. The full CDR3 protein reads CASSEGKGVYNEQFF.

This clone was seen many times. The CDR3 goes on 3 residues after the read ends, and that part is filled in from the germline J gene. The chain employs TRBV5-6 and TRBJ2-2; 13 bases match TRBD2. The CDR3 sequence is 15 residues long. Germline trimming cut 0 bases from V and 9 bases from J; bases unmatched to any gene: 2. Per germline, CDR1 SGHDT and CDR2 YYEEEE. CDR3 residues: CASSLGLAGGRELFF. CDR3 bases read: TGTGCCAGCAGCTTGGGACTAGCGGGAGGACGGGAG.

This clone came up many times. The read terminates 3 residues before the CDR3 end, so the remaining end is supplied by the germline J gene. J is TRBJ2-6 and V is TRBV7-9, with D hard to call. The CDR3 spans 14 residues. The ends were cut back, 3 bases at V and 2 bases at J, with 5 bases in the middle. Germline V gene sequence: CDR1 SEHNR, CDR2 FQNEAQ (reference sequence). The CDR3 DNA, read in part, is TGTGCCAGCAGCTTGTACACTGGGGCCAACGTC. Protein sequence: CASSLYTGANV. The whole CDR3 sequence is CASSLYTGANVLTF.